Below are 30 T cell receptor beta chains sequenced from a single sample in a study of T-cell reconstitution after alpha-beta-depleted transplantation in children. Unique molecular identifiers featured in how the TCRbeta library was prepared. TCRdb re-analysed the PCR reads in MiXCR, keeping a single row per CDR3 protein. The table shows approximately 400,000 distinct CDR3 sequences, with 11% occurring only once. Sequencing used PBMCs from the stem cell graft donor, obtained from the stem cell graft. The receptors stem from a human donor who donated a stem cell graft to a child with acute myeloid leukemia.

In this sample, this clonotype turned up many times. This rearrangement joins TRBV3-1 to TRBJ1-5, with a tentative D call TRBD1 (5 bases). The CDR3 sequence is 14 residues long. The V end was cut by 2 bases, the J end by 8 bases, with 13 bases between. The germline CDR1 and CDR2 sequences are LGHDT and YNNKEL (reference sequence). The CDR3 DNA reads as TGTGCCAGCAGCCAACGGGGGACGTTGGAGCCCCAGCATTTT. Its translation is CASSQRGTLEPQHF.

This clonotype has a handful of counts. CDR3 in DNA: TGCAGTGCTAGAGGCCAGCGGGCTAGCACAGATACGCAGTATTTT. The encoded protein is CSARGQRASTDTQYF. V is TRBV20-1 and J is TRBJ2-3, with TRBD2 as a possible D gene (6 bases). Germline CDR1 DFQATT, CDR2 SNEGSKA (reference sequence). Trimming left V 1 base short and J 0 bases short, with 11 bases between. The CDR3 covers 15 residues.

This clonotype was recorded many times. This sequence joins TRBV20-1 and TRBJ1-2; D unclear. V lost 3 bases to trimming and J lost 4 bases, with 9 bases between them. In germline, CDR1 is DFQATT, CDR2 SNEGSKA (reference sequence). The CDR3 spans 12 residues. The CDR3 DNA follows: TGCAGTGCTAGTCCTAATAGCTATGGCTACACCTTC. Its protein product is CSASPNSYGYTF.

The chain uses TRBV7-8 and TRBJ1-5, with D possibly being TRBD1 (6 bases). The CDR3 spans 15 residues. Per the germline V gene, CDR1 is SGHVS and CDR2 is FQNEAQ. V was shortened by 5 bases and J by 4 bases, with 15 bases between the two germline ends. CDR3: CASSPQGQRNQPQHF. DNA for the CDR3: TGTGCCAGCAGCCCCCAGGGACAAAGAAATCAGCCCCAGCATTTT.

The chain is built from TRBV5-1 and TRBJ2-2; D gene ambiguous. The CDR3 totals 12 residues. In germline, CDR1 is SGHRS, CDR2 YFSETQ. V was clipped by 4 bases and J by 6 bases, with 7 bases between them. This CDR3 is CASSDIPGELFF. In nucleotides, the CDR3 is TGCGCCAGCAGCGACATCCCCGGGGAGCTGTTTTTT.

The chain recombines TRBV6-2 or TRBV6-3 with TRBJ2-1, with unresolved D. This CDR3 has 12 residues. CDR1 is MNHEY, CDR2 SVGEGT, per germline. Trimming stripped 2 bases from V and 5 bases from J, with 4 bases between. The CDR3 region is CASSYPHNEQFF. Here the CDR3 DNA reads TGTGCCAGCAGTTACCCCCACAATGAGCAGTTCTTC.

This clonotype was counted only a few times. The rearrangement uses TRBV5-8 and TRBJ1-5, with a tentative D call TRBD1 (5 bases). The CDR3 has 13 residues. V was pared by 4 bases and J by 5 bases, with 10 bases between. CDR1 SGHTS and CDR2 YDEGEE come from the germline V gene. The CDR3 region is CASSLLGDQPQHF. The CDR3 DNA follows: TGTGCCAGCAGCCTGCTAGGGGATCAGCCCCAGCATTTT.

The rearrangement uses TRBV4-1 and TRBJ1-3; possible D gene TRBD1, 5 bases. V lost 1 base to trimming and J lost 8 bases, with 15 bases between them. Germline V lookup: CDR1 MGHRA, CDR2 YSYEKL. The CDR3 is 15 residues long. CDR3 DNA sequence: TGCGCCAGCAGCCAAGTCTCTGGGGACCAGGACACCATATATTTT. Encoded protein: CASSQVSGDQDTIYF.

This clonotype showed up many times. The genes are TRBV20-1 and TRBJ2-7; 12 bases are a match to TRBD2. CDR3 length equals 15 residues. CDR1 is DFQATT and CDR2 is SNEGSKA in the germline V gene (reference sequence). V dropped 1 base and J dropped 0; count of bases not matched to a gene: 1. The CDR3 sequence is CSARATSGSSYEQYF. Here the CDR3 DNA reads TGCAGTGCTAGAGCGACTAGCGGGAGCTCCTACGAGCAGTACTTC.

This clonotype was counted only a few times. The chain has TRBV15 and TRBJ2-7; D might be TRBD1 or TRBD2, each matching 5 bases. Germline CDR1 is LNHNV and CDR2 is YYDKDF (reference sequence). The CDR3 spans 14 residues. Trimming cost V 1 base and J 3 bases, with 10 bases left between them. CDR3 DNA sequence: TGTGCCACCAGCAGAGTAAGAGGGGACTACGAGCAGTACGTC. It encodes CATSRVRGDYEQYV.

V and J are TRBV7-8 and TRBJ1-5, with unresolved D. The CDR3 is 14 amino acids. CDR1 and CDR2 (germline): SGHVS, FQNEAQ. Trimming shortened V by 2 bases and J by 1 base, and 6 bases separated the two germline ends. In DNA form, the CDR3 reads TGTGCCAGCAGCTTAAGGATAAGCAATCAGCCCCAGCATTTT. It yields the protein CASSLRISNQPQHF.

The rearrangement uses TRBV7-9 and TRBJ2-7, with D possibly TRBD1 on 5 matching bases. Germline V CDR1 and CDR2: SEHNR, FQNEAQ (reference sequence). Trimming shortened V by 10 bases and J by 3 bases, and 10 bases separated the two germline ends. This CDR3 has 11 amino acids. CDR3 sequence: CATADSYEQYF. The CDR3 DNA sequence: TGTGCCACGGCAGACAGCTACGAGCAGTACTTC.

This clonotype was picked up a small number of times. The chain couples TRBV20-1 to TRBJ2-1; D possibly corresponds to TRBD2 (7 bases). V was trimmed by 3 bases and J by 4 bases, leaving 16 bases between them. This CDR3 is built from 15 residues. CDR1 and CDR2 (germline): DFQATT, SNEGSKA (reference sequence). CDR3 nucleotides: TGCAGTGCTAGTAGGGGAGGGGGACATTACAATGAGCAGTTCTTC. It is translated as CSASRGGGHYNEQFF.

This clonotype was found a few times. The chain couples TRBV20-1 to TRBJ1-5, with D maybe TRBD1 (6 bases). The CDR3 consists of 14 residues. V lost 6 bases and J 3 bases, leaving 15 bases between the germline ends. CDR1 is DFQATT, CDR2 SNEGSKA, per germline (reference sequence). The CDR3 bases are TGCAGTGCCCCACTACCGGGGGCCAATCAGCCCCAGCATTTT. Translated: CSAPLPGANQPQHF.

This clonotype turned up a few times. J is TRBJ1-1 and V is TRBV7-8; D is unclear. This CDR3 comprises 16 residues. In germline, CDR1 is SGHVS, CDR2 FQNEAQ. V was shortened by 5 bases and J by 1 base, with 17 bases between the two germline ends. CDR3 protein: CASSQIVADKNTEAFF. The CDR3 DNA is TGTGCCAGCAGCCAAATTGTCGCCGACAAGAACACTGAAGCTTTCTTT.

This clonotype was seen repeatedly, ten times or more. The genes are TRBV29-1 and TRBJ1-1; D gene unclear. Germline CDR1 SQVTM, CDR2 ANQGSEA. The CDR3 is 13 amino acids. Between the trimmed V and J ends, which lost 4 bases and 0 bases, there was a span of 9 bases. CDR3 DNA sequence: TGCAGCGTTGTGAGTCCGGTGAACACTGAAGCTTTCTTT. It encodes CSVVSPVNTEAFF.

CDR3 sequence (DNA): TGCAGTGCTAGAGATCCCCGCTCCTACGAGCAGTACTTC. Its protein is CSARDPRSYEQYF. The V call is TRBV20-1, the J call TRBJ2-7; D is unclear. Germline CDR1 is DFQATT and CDR2 is SNEGSKA (reference sequence). Between the trimmed V and J ends, which lost 0 bases and 0 bases, there was a span of 6 bases. CDR3 length: 13 amino acids.

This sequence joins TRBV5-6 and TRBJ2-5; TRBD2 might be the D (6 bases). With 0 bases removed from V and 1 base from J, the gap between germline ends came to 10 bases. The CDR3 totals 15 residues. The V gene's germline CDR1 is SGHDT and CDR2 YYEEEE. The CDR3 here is CASSLAAGSQETQYF. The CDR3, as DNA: TGTGCCAGCAGCTTGGCGGCGGGGTCCCAAGAGACCCAGTACTTC.

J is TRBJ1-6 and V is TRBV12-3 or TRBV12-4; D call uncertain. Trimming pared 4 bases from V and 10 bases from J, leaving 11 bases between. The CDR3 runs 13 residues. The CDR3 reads CASSSTRSSPLHF. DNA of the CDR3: TGTGCCAGCAGTTCCACCCGGAGCTCACCCCTCCACTTT.

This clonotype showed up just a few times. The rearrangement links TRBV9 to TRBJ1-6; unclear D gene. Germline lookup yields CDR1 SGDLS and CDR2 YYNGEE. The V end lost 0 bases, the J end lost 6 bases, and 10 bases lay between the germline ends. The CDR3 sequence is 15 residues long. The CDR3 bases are TGTGCCAGCAGCGTAGGAGAAAATCCTAATTCACCCCTCCACTTT. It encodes CASSVGENPNSPLHF.

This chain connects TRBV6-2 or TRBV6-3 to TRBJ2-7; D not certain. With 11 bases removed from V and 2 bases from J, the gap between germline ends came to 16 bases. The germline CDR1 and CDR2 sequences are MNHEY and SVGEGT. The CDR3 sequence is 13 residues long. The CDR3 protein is CAGRTDYTYEQYF. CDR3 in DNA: TGTGCCGGTCGGACGGATTACACCTACGAGCAGTACTTC.

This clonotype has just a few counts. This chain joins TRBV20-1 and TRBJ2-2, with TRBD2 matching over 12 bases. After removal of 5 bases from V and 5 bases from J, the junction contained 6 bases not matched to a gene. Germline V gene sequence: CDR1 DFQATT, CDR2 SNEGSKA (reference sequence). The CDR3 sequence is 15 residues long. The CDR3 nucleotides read TGCAGTGCTCGACTAGCGGGAGTGGTAACCGGGGAGCTGTTTTTT. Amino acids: CSARLAGVVTGELFF.

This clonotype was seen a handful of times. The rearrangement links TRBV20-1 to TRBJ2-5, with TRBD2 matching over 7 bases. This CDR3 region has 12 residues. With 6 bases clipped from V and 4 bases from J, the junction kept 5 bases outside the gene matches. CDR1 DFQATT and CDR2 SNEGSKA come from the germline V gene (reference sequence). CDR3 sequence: CSAKGLIETQYF. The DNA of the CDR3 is TGCAGTGCCAAGGGACTAATAGAGACCCAGTACTTC.

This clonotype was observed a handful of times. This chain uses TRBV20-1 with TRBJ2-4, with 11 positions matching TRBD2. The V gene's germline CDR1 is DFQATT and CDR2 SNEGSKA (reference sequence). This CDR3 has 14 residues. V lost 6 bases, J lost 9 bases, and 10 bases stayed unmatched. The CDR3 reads CSAGTSGLNGIQYF. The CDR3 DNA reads TGCAGTGCCGGGACTAGCGGACTAAATGGCATTCAGTACTTC.

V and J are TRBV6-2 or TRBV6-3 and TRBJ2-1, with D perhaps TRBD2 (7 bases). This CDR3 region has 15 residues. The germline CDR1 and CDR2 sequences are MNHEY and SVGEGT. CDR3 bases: TGTGCTTCCCGAGGGGGGGATAGCTCCTACAATGAGCAGTTCTTC. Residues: CASRGGDSSYNEQFF.

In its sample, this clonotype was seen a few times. CDR3 in amino acids: CASSPPGLTETQYF. CDR3 bases: TGTGCCAGCTCACCACCCGGGTTGACCGAGACCCAGTACTTC. The chain links TRBV18 to TRBJ2-5; D not certain. CDR3 size: 14 residues. V lost 0 bases and J lost 5, with 10 bases in between. Germline V gene lookup returns CDR1 KGHSH and CDR2 LQKENI.

As DNA, the CDR3 is TGCAGTGCTAGGGTTTTGGCCGGCAACACCGGGGAGCTGTTTTTT. This sequence encodes CSARVLAGNTGELFF. This chain uses TRBV20-1 with TRBJ2-2; D is undetermined. Trimming shortened V by 3 bases and J by 2 bases, and 13 bases separated the two germline ends. This CDR3 is built from 15 residues. Germline CDR1 DFQATT, CDR2 SNEGSKA (reference sequence).

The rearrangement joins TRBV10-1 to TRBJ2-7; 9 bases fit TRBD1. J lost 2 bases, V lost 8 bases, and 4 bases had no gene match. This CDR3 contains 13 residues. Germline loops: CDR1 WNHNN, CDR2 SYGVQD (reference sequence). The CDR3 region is CASGTGNTYEQYV. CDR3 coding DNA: TGCGCCAGCGGGACAGGGAATACCTACGAGCAGTACGTC.

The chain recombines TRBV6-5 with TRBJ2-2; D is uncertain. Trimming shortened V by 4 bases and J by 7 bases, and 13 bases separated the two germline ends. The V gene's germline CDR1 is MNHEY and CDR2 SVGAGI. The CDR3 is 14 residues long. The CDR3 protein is CASSSEGPGGELFF. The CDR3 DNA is TGTGCCAGCAGTTCCGAAGGCCCTGGCGGGGAGCTGTTTTTT.

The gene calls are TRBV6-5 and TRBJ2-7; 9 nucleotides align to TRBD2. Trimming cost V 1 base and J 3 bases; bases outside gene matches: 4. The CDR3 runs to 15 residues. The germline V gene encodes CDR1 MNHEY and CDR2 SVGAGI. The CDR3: CASSYLGLALYEQYF. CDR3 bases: TGTGCCAGCAGTTACTTAGGACTAGCGCTCTACGAGCAGTACTTC.